The entry below gives a single T cell receptor beta chain sequence along with its context. Antigen: not known. The data are from a study of human T cells and chemical hapten exposure. General study findings and limits: Counts of expanded TCRs at PT1 were positively correlated with patch test score.

Specified time point: patch test 3, about 24 weeks after DPC sensitization. Treatment specified: therapeutic diphenylcyclopropenone sensitization with weekly scalp DPC. It was from unfractionated whole blood that total RNA was extracted. Original data processing: Samples ranged from about 23,224 to 690,600 TCRs, with a median of about 96,000. TCRdb re-called the RACE reads with MiXCR, one entry per CDR3 protein. TCRdb's processing, not the authors' own work, is the source of the V and J calls. The sample has 100,000 to 120,000 distinct CDR3 sequences, nearly 35% seen once; the top ten hold roughly 2.7%. V was clipped by 2 bases and J by 7 bases; unmatched bases: 13. The CDR3 totals 15 residues. Per germline, CDR1 DFQATT and CDR2 SNEGSKA (reference sequence).

The sample here was whole blood, taken in connection with sensitization to the hapten diphenylcyclopropenone (DPC). The rearrangement links TRBV20-1 to TRBJ2-7; 8 nucleotides align to TRBD1. The origin of this receptor is a man in his forties or fifties with alopecia areata. Some clones in this sample may be carry-over from other donors' samples. CDR3 DNA sequence: TGCAGTGCTAGATCTTATGACAGGGGCTATCGAGAGCAGTACTTC. Amino acids: CSARSYDRGYREQYF.